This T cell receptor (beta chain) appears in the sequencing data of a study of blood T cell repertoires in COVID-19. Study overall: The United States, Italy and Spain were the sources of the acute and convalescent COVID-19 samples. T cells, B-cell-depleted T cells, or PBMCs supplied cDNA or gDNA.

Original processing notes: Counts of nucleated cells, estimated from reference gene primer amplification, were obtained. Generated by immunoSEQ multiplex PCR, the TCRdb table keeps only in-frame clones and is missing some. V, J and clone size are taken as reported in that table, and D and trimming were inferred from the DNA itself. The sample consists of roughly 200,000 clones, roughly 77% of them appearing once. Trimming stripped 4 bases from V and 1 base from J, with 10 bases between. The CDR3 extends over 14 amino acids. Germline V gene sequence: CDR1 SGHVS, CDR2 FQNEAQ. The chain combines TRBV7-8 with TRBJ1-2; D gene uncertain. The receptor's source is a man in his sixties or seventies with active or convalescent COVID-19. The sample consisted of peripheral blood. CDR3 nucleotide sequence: TGTGCCAGCAGCTCCCATCGGGTTAACTATGGCTACACCTTC. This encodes CASSSHRVNYGYTF.